This TCR beta chain was obtained from a study of control samples from healthy donors and cancer patients. Libraries were prepared by immunoSEQ multiplex PCR; TCRdb keeps only in-frame clonotypes and omits some of them. The sample records some 45,000 clones, less than 85% being singletons. CDR1 SEHNR and CDR2 FQNEAQ come from the germline V gene (reference sequence). This CDR3 spans 13 amino acids. Trimming cost V 6 bases and J 6 bases, with 14 bases left between them. V is TRBV7-9 and J is TRBJ1-1; no definite D call. The origin of this receptor is a man aged 55 to 70 in good health. Sequencing used blood. CDR3 sequence (DNA): TGTGCCAGCAGTCCGGGCAGAGGAGCTGAAGCTTTCTTT. Its protein is CASSPGRGAEAFF.